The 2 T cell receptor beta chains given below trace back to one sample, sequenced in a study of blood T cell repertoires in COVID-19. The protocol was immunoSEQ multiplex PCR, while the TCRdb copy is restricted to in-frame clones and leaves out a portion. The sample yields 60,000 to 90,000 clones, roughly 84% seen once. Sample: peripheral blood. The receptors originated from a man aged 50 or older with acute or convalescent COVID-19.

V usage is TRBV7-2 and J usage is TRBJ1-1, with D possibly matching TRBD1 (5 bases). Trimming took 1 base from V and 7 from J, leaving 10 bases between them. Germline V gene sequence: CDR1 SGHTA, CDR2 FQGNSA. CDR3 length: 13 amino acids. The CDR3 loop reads CASSLEGHNEAFF. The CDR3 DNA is TGTGCCAGCAGCTTAGAAGGACACAATGAAGCTTTCTTT.

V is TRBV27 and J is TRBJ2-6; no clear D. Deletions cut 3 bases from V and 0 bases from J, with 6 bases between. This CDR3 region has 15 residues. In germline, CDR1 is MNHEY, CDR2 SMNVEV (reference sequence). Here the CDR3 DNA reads TGTGCCAGCAGTTTTCTCTCCTCTGGGGCCAACGTCCTGACTTTC. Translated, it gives CASSFLSSGANVLTF.